The present T cell receptor (beta chain) was sequenced within a study of blood T cell repertoires in COVID-19. Overall study: Whether acute or convalescent, the COVID-19 samples came from the United States, Italy and Spain. In each case, the material was cDNA or gDNA derived from T cells, B-cell-depleted T cells, or PBMCs.

Original analysis: Quantification of nucleated cells was approximated via reference gene primer amplification. The assay was immunoSEQ multiplex PCR, and TCRdb's table has in-frame clones only and misses some. V and J calls and clone size are those listed in that table; D and trimming were worked out from the DNA. Of approximately 120,000 clones listed, less than 90% are singletons. V lost 7 bases to trimming and J lost 4 bases, with 17 bases between them. The CDR3 contains 14 residues. The V gene's germline CDR1 is MRHNA and CDR2 SNTAGT. The clonotype was recovered from a man older than 75 with active or convalescent COVID-19. The V and J genes are TRBV6-4 and TRBJ2-7; D not certain. The sample comprised peripheral blood. The CDR3 sequence is CASKLGSRHYEQYF. DNA for the CDR3: TGTGCCAGCAAGTTGGGCTCTCGTCATTACGAGCAGTACTTC.